These 8 T cell receptor beta chains originate from one sample sequenced in a study of blood T cell repertoires in COVID-19. Produced via immunoSEQ multiplex PCR; TCRdb's table is partial and in-frame only. The sample has 470,000 or so clones, 70% to 90% seen once. Sequenced input: peripheral blood. Every receptor here comes from a human donor in a cohort sampled during active COVID-19.

J is TRBJ2-7 and V is TRBV27, with 7 bases fitting TRBD1. Looked up from germline, CDR1 is MNHEY and CDR2 is SMNVEV (reference sequence). V was pared by 3 bases and J by 2 bases, with 7 bases of the junction left unmatched. The CDR3 has 15 residues. CDR3 DNA: TGTGCCAGCAGTTTCGAACAGGGGATAACCTACGAGCAGTACTTC. It is translated as CASSFEQGITYEQYF.

The rearrangement links TRBV15 to TRBJ1-2, with 10 bases fitting TRBD1. V shed 4 bases, J shed 4 bases, and the junction held 9 bases outside the gene matches. Looked up from germline, CDR1 is LNHNV and CDR2 is YYDKDF (reference sequence). The CDR3 has 16 amino acids. For the CDR3, the DNA is TGTGCCACCAGCACAGATTTGAGGGACAGGGGCTATGGCTACACCTTC. This translates into CATSTDLRDRGYGYTF.

The V and J genes are TRBV18 and TRBJ2-7; D might be TRBD2 (7 bases). V lost 5 bases and J lost 2, with 22 bases in between. The CDR3 totals 17 residues. From germline, CDR1 is KGHSH and CDR2 LQKENI. The CDR3 region has the DNA TGTGCCAGCTCATCACATGGGGGGGCTCCGATCACCTACGAGCAGTACTTC. Its protein is CASSSHGGAPITYEQYF.

The chain joins TRBV30 to TRBJ1-2, with 7 positions matching TRBD1. Germline CDR1 reads GTSNPN; CDR2 reads SVGIG (reference sequence). This CDR3 has 15 amino acids. V shed 7 bases and J 1 base; nucleotides not matched to a gene: 12. The CDR3 is CALSGTASYNYGYTF. CDR3 DNA: TGTGCCTTGTCCGGGACAGCATCATATAACTATGGCTACACCTTC.

This chain's CDR3 is CASSPMPAAGGHEQYF. CDR3 nucleotides: TGTGCCAGCAGCCCCATGCCCGCAGCAGGTGGCCACGAGCAGTACTTC. This chain uses TRBV7-2 with TRBJ2-7; the D is unclear. Trimming removed 5 bases from V and 5 bases from J, with 22 bases in between. The germline gives CDR1 SGHTA, CDR2 FQGNSA. CDR3 size: 16 residues.

The J gene is TRBJ2-1, the V gene TRBV5-1; TRBD2 matches at 7 bases. V was pared by 2 bases and J by 8 bases, with 13 bases of the junction left unmatched. This CDR3 spans 16 amino acids. Germline V gene sequence: CDR1 SGHRS, CDR2 YFSETQ. CDR3 protein: CASSFDRAGVGDEQFF. The CDR3 DNA reads TGCGCCAGCAGCTTCGATCGGGCGGGAGTGGGCGATGAGCAGTTCTTC.

As for this clone: Other DNA sequences in this specimen translate into the identical CDR3. The gene calls are TRBV7-9 and TRBJ1-2; 7 positions match TRBD1. Germline V gives CDR1 SEHNR, CDR2 FQNEAQ (reference sequence). The length of the CDR3 is 15 residues. V was pared by 4 bases and J by 2 bases, with 7 bases of the junction left unmatched. The CDR3 reads CASSSTGDPNYGYTF. CDR3 nucleotides: TGTGCCAGCAGCTCCACAGGGGACCCCAACTATGGCTACACCTTC.

This clone was detected only a few times. The rearrangement links TRBV3-1 (or the pseudogene TRBV3-2) to TRBJ2-4; D possibly corresponds to TRBD2 (5 bases). Germline loops: CDR1 LGHDT, CDR2 YNNKEL (reference sequence). The V and J ends lost 0 bases and 15 bases respectively, with 9 bases between them. The CDR3 has 11 residues. CDR3 sequence (DNA): TGTGCCAGCAGCCAAGAAGGAGGCCGGTACTTC. Amino acids: CASSQEGGRYF.